This TCR beta chain was observed in a study of radiation and T cells in renal cell carcinoma. Study results and caveats: Baseline intratumoral clonotype presence is unknown without pretreatment biopsies. From baseline, blood top tumor clonotypes peaked at 2 weeks post-radiation.

Time point defined: baseline pretreatment blood. Treatment indicated: 15 Gy SBRT to primary tumor, nephrectomy 4 weeks later. The CDR3 has 13 residues. Germline V lookup: CDR1 SGHNT, CDR2 YENEEA. The V and J ends lost 1 base and 4 bases respectively, with 6 bases between them. Here immunoSEQ multiplex PCR was the method, and the copy in TCRdb shows in-frame clones only, minus some. The table records tens of thousands of clones, roughly 79% of them present only once. A word on this clone: Its matching antigen is unknown.

The source material was blood, sampled from a patient whose treatment included radiotherapy and nephrectomy. This receptor was taken from a man between 60 and 75 years old with renal cell carcinoma. The J gene is TRBJ2-3, the V gene TRBV11-3; D not resolved. The CDR3 nucleotides read TGTGCCAGCAGCTTAGCCCAGCCAGATACGCAGTATTTT. Translated: CASSLAQPDTQYF.